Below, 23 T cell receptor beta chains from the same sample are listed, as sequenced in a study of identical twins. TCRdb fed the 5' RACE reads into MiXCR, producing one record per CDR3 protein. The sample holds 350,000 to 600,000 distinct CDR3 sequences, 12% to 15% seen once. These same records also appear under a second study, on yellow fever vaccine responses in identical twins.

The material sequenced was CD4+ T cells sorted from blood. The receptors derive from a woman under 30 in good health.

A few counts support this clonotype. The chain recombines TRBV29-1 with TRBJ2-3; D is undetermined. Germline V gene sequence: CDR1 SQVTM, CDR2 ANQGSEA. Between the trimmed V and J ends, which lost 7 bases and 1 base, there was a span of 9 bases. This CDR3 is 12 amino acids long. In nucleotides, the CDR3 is TGCAGCGGAGGACGCCGCACAGATACGCAGTATTTT. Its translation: CSGGRRTDTQYF.

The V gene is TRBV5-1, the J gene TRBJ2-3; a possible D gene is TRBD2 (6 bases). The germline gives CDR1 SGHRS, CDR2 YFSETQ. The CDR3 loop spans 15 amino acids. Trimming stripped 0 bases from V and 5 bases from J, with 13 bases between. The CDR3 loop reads CASSLASVGGDTQYF. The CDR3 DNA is TGCGCCAGCAGCTTGGCCTCGGTGGGGGGAGATACGCAGTATTTT. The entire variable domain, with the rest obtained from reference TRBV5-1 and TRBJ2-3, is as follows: KAGVTQTPRYLIKTRGQQVTLSCSPISGHRSVSWYQQTPGQGLQFLFEYFSETQRNKGNFPGRFSGRQFSNSRSEMNVSTLELGDSALYLCASSLASVGGDTQYFGPGTRLTVL.

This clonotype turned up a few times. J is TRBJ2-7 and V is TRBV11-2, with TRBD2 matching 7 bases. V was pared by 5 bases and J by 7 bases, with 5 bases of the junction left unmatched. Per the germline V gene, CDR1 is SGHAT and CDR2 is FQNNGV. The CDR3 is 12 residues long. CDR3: CASSPGGGEQYF. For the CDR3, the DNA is TGTGCCAGCAGCCCTGGGGGGGGGGAGCAGTACTTC. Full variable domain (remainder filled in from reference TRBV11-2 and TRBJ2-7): EAGVAQSPRYKIIEKRQSVAFWCNPISGHATLYWYQQILGQGPKLLIQFQNNGVVDDSQLPKDRFSAERLKGVDSTLKIQPAKLEDSAVYLCASSPGGGEQYFGPGTRLTVT.

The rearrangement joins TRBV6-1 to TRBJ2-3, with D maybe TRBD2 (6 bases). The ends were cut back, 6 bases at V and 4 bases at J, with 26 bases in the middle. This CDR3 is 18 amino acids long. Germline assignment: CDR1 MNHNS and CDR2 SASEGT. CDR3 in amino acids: CASSSGGSGLFGADTQYF. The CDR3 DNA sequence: TGTGCCAGCAGCTCCGGTGGTAGCGGCCTTTTCGGGGCAGATACGCAGTATTTT.

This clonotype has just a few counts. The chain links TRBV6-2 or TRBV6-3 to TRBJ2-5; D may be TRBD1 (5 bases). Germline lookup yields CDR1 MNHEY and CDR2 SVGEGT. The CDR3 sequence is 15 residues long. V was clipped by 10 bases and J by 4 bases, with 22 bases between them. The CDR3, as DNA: TGTGCCACCAGGACCCGCAGGGAAAAGGGAGAGACCCAGTACTTC. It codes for CATRTRREKGETQYF.

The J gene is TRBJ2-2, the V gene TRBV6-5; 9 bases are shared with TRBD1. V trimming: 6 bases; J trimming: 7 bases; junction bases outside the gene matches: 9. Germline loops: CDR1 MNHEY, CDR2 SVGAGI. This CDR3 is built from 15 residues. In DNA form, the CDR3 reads TGTGCCAGCAGCTACGGGACAGGGAGGGGCGGGGAGCTGTTTTTT. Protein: CASSYGTGRGGELFF.

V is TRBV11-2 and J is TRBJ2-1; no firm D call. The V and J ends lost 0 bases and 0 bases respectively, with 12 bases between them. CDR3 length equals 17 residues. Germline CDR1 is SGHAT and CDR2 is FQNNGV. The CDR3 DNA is TGTGCCAGCAGCTTAGATCCCGGCGGTAGCTCCTACAATGAGCAGTTCTTC. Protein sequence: CASSLDPGGSSYNEQFF.

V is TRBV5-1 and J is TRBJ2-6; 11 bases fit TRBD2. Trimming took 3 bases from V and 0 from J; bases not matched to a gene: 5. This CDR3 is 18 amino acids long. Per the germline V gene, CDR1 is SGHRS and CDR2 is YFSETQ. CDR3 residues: CASSSTSGDSSGANVLTF. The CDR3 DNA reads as TGCGCCAGCAGCTCGACTAGCGGGGACAGCTCTGGGGCCAACGTCCTGACTTTC.

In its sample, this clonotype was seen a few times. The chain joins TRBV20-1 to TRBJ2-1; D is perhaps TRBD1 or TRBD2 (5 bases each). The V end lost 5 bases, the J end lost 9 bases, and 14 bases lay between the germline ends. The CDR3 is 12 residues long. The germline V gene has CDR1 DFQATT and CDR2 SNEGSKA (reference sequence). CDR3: CSAEGSMGEQFF. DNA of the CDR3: TGCAGTGCTGAGGGGTCTATGGGTGAGCAGTTCTTC.

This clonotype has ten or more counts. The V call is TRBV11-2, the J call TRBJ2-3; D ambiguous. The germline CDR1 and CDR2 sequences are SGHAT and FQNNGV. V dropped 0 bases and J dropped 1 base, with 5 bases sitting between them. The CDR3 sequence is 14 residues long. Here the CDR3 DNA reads TGTGCCAGCAGCTTAGATCCAGGCACAGATACGCAGTATTTT. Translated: CASSLDPGTDTQYF.

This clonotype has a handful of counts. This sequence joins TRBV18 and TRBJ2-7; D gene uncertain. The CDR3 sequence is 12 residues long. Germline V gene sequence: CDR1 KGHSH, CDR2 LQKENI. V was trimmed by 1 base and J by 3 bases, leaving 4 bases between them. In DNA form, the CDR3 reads TGTGCCAGCTCACCACGACTCTACGAGCAGTACTTC. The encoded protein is CASSPRLYEQYF.

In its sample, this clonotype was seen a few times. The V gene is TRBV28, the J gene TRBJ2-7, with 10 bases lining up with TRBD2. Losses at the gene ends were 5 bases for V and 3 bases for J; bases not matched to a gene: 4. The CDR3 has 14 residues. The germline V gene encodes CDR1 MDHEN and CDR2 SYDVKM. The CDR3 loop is CASSRTSGLYEQYF. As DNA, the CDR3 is TGTGCCAGCAGTCGGACTAGCGGACTCTACGAGCAGTACTTC.

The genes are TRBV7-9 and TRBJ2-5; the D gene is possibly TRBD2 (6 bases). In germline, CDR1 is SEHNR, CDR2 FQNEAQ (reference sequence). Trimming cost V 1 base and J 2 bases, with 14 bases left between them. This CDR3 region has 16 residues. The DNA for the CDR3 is TGTGCCAGCAGCTTAGGACCGGGAGTGGGGCAAGAGACCCAGTACTTC. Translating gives CASSLGPGVGQETQYF.

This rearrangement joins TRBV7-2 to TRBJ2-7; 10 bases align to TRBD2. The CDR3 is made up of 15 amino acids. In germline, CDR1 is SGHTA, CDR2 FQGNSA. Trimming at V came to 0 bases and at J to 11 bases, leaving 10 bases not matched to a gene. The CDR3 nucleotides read TGTGCCAGCAGCTTAGCGGGAGGGACTAGCGATTATGAGTACTTC. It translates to CASSLAGGTSDYEYF.

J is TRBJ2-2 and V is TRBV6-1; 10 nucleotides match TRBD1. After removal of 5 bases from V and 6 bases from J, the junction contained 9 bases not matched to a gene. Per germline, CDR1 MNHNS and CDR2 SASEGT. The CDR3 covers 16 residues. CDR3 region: CASSTGTGVISGELFF. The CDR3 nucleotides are TGTGCCAGCAGTACCGGGACAGGGGTTATCTCCGGGGAGCTGTTTTTT.

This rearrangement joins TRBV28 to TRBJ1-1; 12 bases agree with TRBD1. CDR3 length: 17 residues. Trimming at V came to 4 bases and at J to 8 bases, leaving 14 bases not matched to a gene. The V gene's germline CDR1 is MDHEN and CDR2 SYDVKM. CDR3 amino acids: CASSSPGTGGAGKEAFF. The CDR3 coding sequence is TGTGCCAGCAGTTCCCCCGGGACAGGGGGCGCGGGGAAAGAAGCTTTCTTT.

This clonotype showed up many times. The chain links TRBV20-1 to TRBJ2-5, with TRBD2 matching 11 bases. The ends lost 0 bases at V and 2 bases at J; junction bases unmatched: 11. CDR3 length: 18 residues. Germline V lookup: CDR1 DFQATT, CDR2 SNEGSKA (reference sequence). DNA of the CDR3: TGCAGTGCTAGAGATAATAGCGGGAGGGCCTGGTGGCAAGAGACCCAGTACTTC. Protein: CSARDNSGRAWWQETQYF.

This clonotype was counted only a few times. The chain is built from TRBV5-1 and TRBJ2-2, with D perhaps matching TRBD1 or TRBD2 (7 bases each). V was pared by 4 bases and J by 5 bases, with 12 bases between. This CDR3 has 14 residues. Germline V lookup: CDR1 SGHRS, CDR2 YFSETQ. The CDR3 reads CASSQRDSTGELFF. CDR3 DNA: TGCGCCAGCAGCCAGCGGGACAGTACCGGGGAGCTGTTTTTT.

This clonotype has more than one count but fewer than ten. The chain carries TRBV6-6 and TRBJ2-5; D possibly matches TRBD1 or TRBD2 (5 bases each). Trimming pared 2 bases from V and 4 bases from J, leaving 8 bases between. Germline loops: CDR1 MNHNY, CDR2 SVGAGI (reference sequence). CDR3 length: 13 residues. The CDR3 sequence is CASSYPGTETQYF. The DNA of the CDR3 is TGTGCCAGCAGTTACCCAGGGACAGAGACCCAGTACTTC.

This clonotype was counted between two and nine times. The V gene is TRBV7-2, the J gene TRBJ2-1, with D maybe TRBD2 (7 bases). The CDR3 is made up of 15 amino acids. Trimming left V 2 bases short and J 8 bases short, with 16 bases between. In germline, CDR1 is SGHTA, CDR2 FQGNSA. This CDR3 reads CASSLRGGSLYEQFF. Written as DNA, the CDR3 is TGTGCCAGCAGCTTACGCGGGGGCAGTCTGTATGAGCAGTTCTTC. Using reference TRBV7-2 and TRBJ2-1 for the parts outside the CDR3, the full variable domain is GAGVSQSPSNKVTEKGKDVELRCDPISGHTALYWYRQSLGQGLEFLIYFQGNSAPDKSGLPSDRFSAERTGGSVSTLTIQRTQQEDSAVYLCASSLRGGSLYEQFFGPGTRLTVL.

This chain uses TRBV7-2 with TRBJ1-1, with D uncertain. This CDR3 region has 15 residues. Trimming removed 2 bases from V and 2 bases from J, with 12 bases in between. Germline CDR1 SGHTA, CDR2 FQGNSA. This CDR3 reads CASSLQASKNTEAFF. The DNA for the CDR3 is TGTGCCAGCAGCTTACAGGCGTCTAAAAACACTGAAGCTTTCTTT.

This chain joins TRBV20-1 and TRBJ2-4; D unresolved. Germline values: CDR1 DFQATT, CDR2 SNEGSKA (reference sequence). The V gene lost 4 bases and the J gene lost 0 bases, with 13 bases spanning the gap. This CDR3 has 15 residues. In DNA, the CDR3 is TGCAGTGCTACCTCCGAGAGCTCAGCCAAAAACATTCAGTACTTC. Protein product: CSATSESSAKNIQYF.

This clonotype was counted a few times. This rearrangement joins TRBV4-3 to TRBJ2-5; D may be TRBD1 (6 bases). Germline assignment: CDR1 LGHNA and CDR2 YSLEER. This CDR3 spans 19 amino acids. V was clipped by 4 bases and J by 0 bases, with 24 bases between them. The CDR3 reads CASSPQFMGAGIYQETQYF. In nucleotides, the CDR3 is TGCGCCAGCAGCCCCCAGTTCATGGGGGCAGGGATCTACCAAGAGACCCAGTACTTC.